The 21 T cell receptor beta chains reported below all come from one sample, sequenced in a study of blood T cell repertoires in COVID-19. Clones were read by immunoSEQ multiplex PCR, and TCRdb kept only the in-frame ones, dropping some. The sample consists of about 68,000 clones, roughly 91% of them appearing once. The sequencing sample was made of peripheral blood. The receptor source for this set is a middle-aged man with COVID-19, enrolled during active disease.

This clone has only one observation. This chain connects TRBV7-9 to TRBJ1-1; no definite D call. This CDR3 region has 15 residues. V shed 6 bases and J shed 0 bases, with 14 bases lying between them. Germline values: CDR1 SEHNR, CDR2 FQNEAQ (reference sequence). DNA of the CDR3: TGTGCCAGCAGTTCGAACTCCCCCATGAACACTGAAGCTTTCTTT. It is translated as CASSSNSPMNTEAFF.

J is TRBJ2-5 and V is TRBV25-1; 13 bases fit TRBD2. This CDR3 is 13 amino acids long. V gave up 8 bases and J gave up 7 bases; unmatched junction bases: 4. Germline CDR1 and CDR2: MGHDK and SYGVNS. The CDR3 spells CASLTSGGGTQYF. The CDR3 DNA reads TGTGCCAGCCTCACTAGCGGGGGGGGGACCCAGTACTTC.

V gene TRBV10-3 combines with J gene TRBJ2-7; 7 nucleotides line up with TRBD1. V lost 0 bases and J lost 4; bases outside the gene matches: 6. CDR3 length: 15 amino acids. Germline V gene lookup returns CDR1 ENHRY and CDR2 SYGVKD. CDR3 DNA sequence: TGTGCCATCAGTGAGTCGAAAGGGGGCGGGTACGAGCAGTACTTC. Protein sequence: CAISESKGGGYEQYF.

The chain recombines TRBV30 with TRBJ2-5; the match to TRBD2 covers 14 bases. Germline V gene data show CDR1 as GTSNPN and CDR2 as SVGIG (reference sequence). The CDR3 loop spans 13 amino acids. J gave up 9 bases and V 8 bases, and 8 bases lay outside the gene matches. The CDR3 loop is CAGTSGGHDPQYF. The CDR3 DNA reads TGTGCCGGGACTAGCGGGGGCCACGATCCCCAGTACTTC.

The rearrangement uses TRBV9 and TRBJ1-4; no clear D. The CDR3 has 13 residues. V shed 0 bases and J shed 5 bases, with 5 bases lying between them. CDR1 and CDR2 (germline): SGDLS, YYNGEE. CDR3 region: CASSVGGNEKLFF. CDR3 coding DNA: TGTGCCAGCAGCGTAGGTGGCAATGAAAAACTGTTTTTT.

The V call is TRBV7-2, the J call TRBJ2-7; D is perhaps TRBD2 (5 bases). Germline CDR1 and CDR2: SGHTA and FQGNSA. V dropped 5 bases and J dropped 6 bases, with 17 bases sitting between them. This CDR3 has 14 residues. This CDR3 reads CASSREGSASEQYF. In DNA form, the CDR3 reads TGTGCCAGCAGCCGCGAGGGTAGCGCCAGCGAGCAGTACTTC.

The chain is built from TRBV6-5 and TRBJ1-2; D gene ambiguous. V shed 5 bases and J shed 3 bases, with 4 bases lying between them. Germline V gene lookup returns CDR1 MNHEY and CDR2 SVGAGI. CDR3 size: 11 residues. In DNA, the CDR3 is TGTGCCAGCAGTCCGGACTATGGCTACACCTTC. Translating gives CASSPDYGYTF.

The chain joins TRBV2 to TRBJ1-2, with 9 bases lining up with TRBD1. V was pared by 6 bases and J by 10 bases, with 12 bases of the junction left unmatched. The CDR3 consists of 14 residues. Germline-derived CDR1 and CDR2 are SNHLY and FYNNEI. This CDR3 is CASSTGGPMVFYTF. The CDR3 DNA follows: TGTGCCAGCAGCACAGGGGGCCCCATGGTCTTCTACACCTTC.

This chain connects TRBV5-4 to TRBJ2-1; 9 bases are a match to TRBD1. The V gene's germline CDR1 is SGHNT and CDR2 YYREEE (reference sequence). This CDR3 has 16 residues. With 4 bases clipped from V and 3 bases from J, the junction kept 8 bases outside the gene matches. CDR3 sequence reads: CASSRGGTGSYNEQFF. CDR3 DNA: TGTGCCAGCAGCCGGGGTGGGACAGGGAGCTACAATGAGCAGTTCTTC.

The chain has TRBV30 and TRBJ1-5; D gene uncertain. This CDR3 is 14 amino acids long. In germline, CDR1 is GTSNPN, CDR2 SVGIG (reference sequence). Trimming took 3 bases from V and 0 from J, leaving 9 bases between them. The CDR3 region has the DNA TGTGCCTGGAGCACATCATATAGCAATCAGCCCCAGCATTTT. It translates to CAWSTSYSNQPQHF.

A single count supports this clone. The V call is TRBV3-1 (or the pseudogene TRBV3-2), the J call TRBJ2-7; no clear D gene. From germline, CDR1 is LGHDT and CDR2 YNNKEL (reference sequence). Trimming removed 2 bases at V and 5 bases at J, with 10 bases between. This CDR3 is 13 amino acids long. The CDR3 nucleotides read TGTGCCAGCAGCCAATTCCGGGTCAACGAGCAGTACTTC. Translating gives CASSQFRVNEQYF.

V gene TRBV5-6 combines with J gene TRBJ1-6; D is possibly TRBD1 (5 bases). Trimming took off 4 bases at V and 5 bases at J, with 10 bases between the two ends. Germline CDR1 SGHDT, CDR2 YYEEEE. This CDR3 is 14 amino acids long. The CDR3 region has the DNA TGTGCCAGCAGCACCGACAGTAATAATTCACCCCTCCACTTT. It is translated as CASSTDSNNSPLHF.

This clone was recorded once. The chain employs TRBV5-4 and TRBJ1-1; the match to TRBD1 covers 7 bases. In germline, CDR1 is SGHNT, CDR2 YYREEE (reference sequence). The CDR3 covers 13 residues. The trim removed 1 base at V and 4 bases at J, leaving 1 base unmatched. In DNA, the CDR3 is TGTGCCAGCAGCTTGTCAGGGGGCACTGAAGCTTTCTTT. It yields the protein CASSLSGGTEAFF.

CDR3 region: CASSEESGGNTGELFF. CDR3 DNA: TGTGCCAGCAGCGAAGAAAGCGGGGGGAACACCGGGGAGCTGTTTTTT. This sequence joins TRBV9 and TRBJ2-2; TRBD2 aligns across 8 bases. Germline V gene lookup returns CDR1 SGDLS and CDR2 YYNGEE. V lost 3 bases to trimming and J lost 1 base; unmatched junction nucleotides: 5. This CDR3 is 16 amino acids long.

The J gene is TRBJ2-7, the V gene TRBV13; D call uncertain. There are 12 residues in the CDR3. CDR1 and CDR2 from the germline V gene are PRHDT and FYEKMQ (reference sequence). V lost 1 base, J lost 5 bases, and 6 bases lay in between. The CDR3 spells CASSLARNEQYF. CDR3 coding DNA: TGTGCCAGCAGCTTAGCGCGGAACGAGCAGTACTTC.

V and J are TRBV5-1 and TRBJ2-5; TRBD1 agrees at 7 bases. Germline CDR1 and CDR2: SGHRS and YFSETQ. J gave up 2 bases and V 2 bases, and 9 bases lay outside the gene matches. This CDR3 is 16 amino acids long. The DNA for the CDR3 is TGCGCCAGCAGCTTAGGGTCAGGGGGTACGCAAGAGACCCAGTACTTC. It encodes CASSLGSGGTQETQYF.

A single count supports this clone. The chain is built from TRBV7-9 and TRBJ1-2, with TRBD1 identical over 7 bases. CDR3 length equals 14 residues. V lost 5 bases, J lost 5 bases, and 8 bases stayed unmatched. Germline CDR1 and CDR2: SEHNR and FQNEAQ (reference sequence). CDR3 amino acids: CASSRAQGGYGYTF. The CDR3 DNA reads as TGTGCCAGCAGCAGAGCCCAGGGGGGTTATGGCTACACCTTC. The entire variable domain, with the rest obtained from reference TRBV7-9 and TRBJ1-2, is as follows: DTGVSQNPRHKITKRGQNVTFRCDPISEHNRLYWYRQTLGQGPEFLTYFQNEAQLEKSRLLSDRFSAERPKGSFSTLEIQRTEQGDSAMYLCASSRAQGGYGYTFGSGTRLTVV.

This clone occurred once. The chain employs TRBV5-1 and TRBJ2-5; possible D gene TRBD1, 6 bases. The V and J ends lost 2 bases and 4 bases respectively, with 9 bases between them. This CDR3 comprises 13 residues. Germline V gene sequence: CDR1 SGHRS, CDR2 YFSETQ. CDR3 sequence (DNA): TGCGCCAGCAGCTTTGAAGGGGGAGAGACCCAGTACTTC. The encoded protein is CASSFEGGETQYF. The variable domain in full, completed from reference TRBV5-1 and TRBJ2-5, reads KAGVTQTPRYLIKTRGQQVTLSCSPISGHRSVSWYQQTPGQGLQFLFEYFSETQRNKGNFPGRFSGRQFSNSRSEMNVSTLELGDSALYLCASSFEGGETQYFGPGTRLLVL.

J is TRBJ2-3 and V is TRBV28, with 8 bases that match TRBD2. Germline CDR1 is MDHEN and CDR2 is SYDVKM. V lost 2 bases and J lost 14; bases outside the gene matches: 9. CDR3 length: 13 residues. The CDR3, as DNA: TGTGCCAGCAGTTTAGGTAGCGGGGACTCCGCGTATTTT. Encoded protein: CASSLGSGDSAYF.

This chain uses TRBV3-1 (or the pseudogene TRBV3-2) with TRBJ2-3; perhaps TRBD1 as D (7 bases). V lost 0 bases and J lost 6, with 10 bases in between. This CDR3 has 14 amino acids. Germline values: CDR1 LGHDT, CDR2 YNNKEL (reference sequence). DNA for the CDR3: TGTGCCAGCAGCCAAGACCAGGGGGGTGATACGCAGTATTTT. Encoded protein: CASSQDQGGDTQYF.

The rearrangement joins TRBV6-6 to TRBJ2-5; D may be TRBD1 (6 bases). The germline CDR1 and CDR2 sequences are MNHNY and SVGAGI (reference sequence). V lost 4 bases and J 4 bases, leaving 16 bases between the germline ends. The CDR3 spans 15 residues. CDR3: CASSSAQGGSETQYF. The CDR3 DNA reads as TGTGCCAGCAGTTCTGCACAGGGTGGTTCAGAGACCCAGTACTTC.